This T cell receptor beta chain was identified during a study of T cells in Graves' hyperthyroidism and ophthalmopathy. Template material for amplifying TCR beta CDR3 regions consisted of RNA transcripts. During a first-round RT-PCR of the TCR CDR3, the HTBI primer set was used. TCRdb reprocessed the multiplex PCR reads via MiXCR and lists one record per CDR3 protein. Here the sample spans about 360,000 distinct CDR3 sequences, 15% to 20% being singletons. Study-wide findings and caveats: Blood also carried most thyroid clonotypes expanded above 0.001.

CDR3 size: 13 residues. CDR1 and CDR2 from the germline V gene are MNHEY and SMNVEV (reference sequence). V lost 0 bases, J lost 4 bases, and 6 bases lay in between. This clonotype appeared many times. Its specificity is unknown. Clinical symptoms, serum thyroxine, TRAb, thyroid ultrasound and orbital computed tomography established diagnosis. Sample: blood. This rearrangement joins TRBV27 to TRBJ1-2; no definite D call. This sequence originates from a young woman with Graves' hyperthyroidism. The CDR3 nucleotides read TGTGCCAGCAGTTTATCGGCCGCCTATGGCTACACCTTC. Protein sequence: CASSLSAAYGYTF.